The rows below give T cell receptor beta chains drawn from one sample of a study of CD8 T cells in Susac syndrome. One entry per CDR3 protein, called by TCRdb with MiXCR from the immunoSEQ multiplex PCR reads. Of 200,000 to 300,000 distinct CDR3 sequences listed, approximately 92% were seen once; the top ten hold around 0.07%. The sequenced sample was CD4+ T cells from PBMCs. Receptor source: a human donor with multiple sclerosis. CDR3s include the opening cysteine and the closing phenylalanine or tryptophan. A D gene is named only where the DNA matches it firmly. Only part of the rows carry a size: once, few, many, or a class if the clone is expanded.

clone size	D gene	CDR3 length	V gene	J gene	CDR3 protein	CDR3 DNA
-	-	16	TRBV20-1	TRBJ1-1	CSASDTAIGSNTEAFF	TGCAGTGCCTCCGACACCGCCATAGGGTCTAACACTGAAGCTTTCTTT
-	TRBD2	15	TRBV20-1	TRBJ2-5	CSARGPTSGVETQYF	TGCAGTGCTAGAGGGCCGACTAGCGGAGTAGAGACCCAGTACTTC
-	TRBD2	18	TRBV5-4	TRBJ2-5	CASSLALAGSRYQETQYF	TGTGCCAGCAGCTTGGCGTTAGCGGGAAGCCGGTACCAAGAGACCCAGTACTTC
-	-	14	TRBV2	TRBJ1-4	CASSELRSNEKLFF	TGTGCCAGCAGTGAACTGAGAAGCAATGAAAAACTGTTTTTT
-	-	12	TRBV2	TRBJ1-4	CASKAGAEKLFF	TGTGCCAGCAAGGCAGGGGCCGAAAAACTGTTTTTT
-	-	14	TRBV5-1	TRBJ1-2	CATSLGIDNYGYTF	TGCGCCACCTCCCTCGGAATCGACAACTATGGCTACACCTTC
-	TRBD1	16	TRBV19	TRBJ1-3	CASSQRDSNSGNTIYF	TGTGCCAGTAGTCAAAGGGACAGCAACTCTGGAAACACCATATATTTT
few	-	17	TRBV5-4	TRBJ1-2	CASSLGDTGKARYGYTF	TGTGCCAGCAGCTTGGGGGACACAGGGAAGGCTCGCTATGGCTACACCTTC
once	-	14	TRBV30	TRBJ2-5	CAWSVNGRGETQYF	TGTGCCTGGAGTGTAAACGGGAGAGGAGAGACCCAGTACTTC
-	-	14	TRBV30	TRBJ1-5	CAWRDAHSNQPQHF	TGTGCCTGGAGGGACGCTCATAGCAATCAGCCCCAGCATTTT
few	-	11	TRBV18	TRBJ2-3	CASSPKDTQYF	TGTGCCAGCTCACCTAAAGATACGCAGTATTTT
-	TRBD1	16	TRBV5-1	TRBJ1-6	CASGSGQGASYSPLHF	TGCGCCAGCGGCTCGGGACAGGGGGCCTCTTATTCACCCCTCCACTTT
-	-	13	TRBV2	TRBJ1-1	CASSEGVGPMAFF	TGTGCCAGCAGTGAAGGCGTTGGACCAATGGCTTTCTTT
-	-	20	TRBV2	TRBJ2-7	CASSEPPLHGTSGRSYEQYF	TGTGCCAGCAGTGAGCCCCCCCTCCACGGGACCTCAGGGAGGAGCTACGAGCAGTACTTC
-	TRBD2	15	TRBV20-1	TRBJ2-5	CSARDLAGGYETQYF	TGCAGTGCTAGAGATCTAGCGGGGGGTTACGAGACCCAGTACTTC
-	TRBD1	16	TRBV4-2	TRBJ2-3	CASSLSPGQGTDTQYF	TGTGCCAGCAGCCTAAGCCCGGGACAGGGGACAGATACGCAGTATTTT
-	-	16	TRBV3-1	TRBJ1-3	CASSPLFGARGNTIYF	TGTGCCAGCAGCCCCCTTTTCGGGGCGAGAGGAAACACCATATATTTT
-	-	16	TRBV28	TRBJ2-7	CASSSPGERSSYEQYF	TGTGCCAGCAGTTCTCCAGGCGAAAGGAGCTCCTACGAGCAGTACTTC
-	TRBD2	18	TRBV18	TRBJ2-4	CASSLTNLAGASKNIQYF	TGTGCCAGCTCACTTACAAATCTAGCGGGGGCATCCAAAAACATTCAGTACTTC
once	-	12	TRBV30	TRBJ2-5	CAWSVSPETQYF	TGTGCCTGGAGTGTAAGCCCGGAGACCCAGTACTTC
-	-	16	TRBV15	TRBJ1-1	CATSREGQRGGTEAFF	TGTGCCACCAGCAGAGAAGGACAGAGGGGGGGCACTGAAGCTTTCTTT
-	-	13	TRBV6-2/TRBV6-3	TRBJ1-5	CASSLIREGPQHF	TGTGCCAGCAGTCTAATTCGGGAGGGGCCCCAGCATTTT
-	TRBD2	15	TRBV27	TRBJ2-5	CASSFTSGGHGTQYF	TGTGCCAGCAGCTTCACTAGCGGGGGGCATGGGACCCAGTACTTC
-	TRBD2	17	TRBV7-2	TRBJ2-3	CASSPGLAAISTDTQYF	TGTGCCAGCAGCCCGGGACTAGCGGCCATTAGCACAGATACGCAGTATTTT
-	TRBD1	16	TRBV5-1	TRBJ2-1	CASSPRTGGYYNEQFF	TGCGCCAGCAGCCCACGGACAGGGGGGTACTACAATGAGCAGTTCTTC
-	-	16	TRBV5-4	TRBJ2-2	CASSLEPGSNTGELFF	TGTGCCAGCAGCTTGGAACCTGGATCGAACACCGGGGAGCTGTTTTTT